The TCR beta chain under discussion was sequenced for a study of blood T cell repertoires in COVID-19. Study summary: The United States, Italy and Spain provided the acute and convalescent COVID-19 samples. Sources were T cells, B-cell-depleted T cells, or PBMCs; the material itself was cDNA or gDNA.

The method was immunoSEQ multiplex PCR; TCRdb's version includes in-frame clones alone and lacks a portion of them. The sample holds over 85,000 clones, more than 70% seen once. This CDR3 has 14 residues. The germline V gene has CDR1 SNHLY and CDR2 FYNNEI. V shed 10 bases and J shed 6 bases, with 19 bases lying between them. What was sequenced was peripheral blood. This clonotype originated in a human donor with acute or convalescent COVID-19. The donor label of this sample is uncertain. This chain links TRBV2 with TRBJ2-1, with D perhaps matching TRBD2 (7 bases). The CDR3 DNA reads TGTGCCACAGCTCCCCGCGGGGGCGGCAATGAGCAGTTCTTC. It encodes CATAPRGGGNEQFF.